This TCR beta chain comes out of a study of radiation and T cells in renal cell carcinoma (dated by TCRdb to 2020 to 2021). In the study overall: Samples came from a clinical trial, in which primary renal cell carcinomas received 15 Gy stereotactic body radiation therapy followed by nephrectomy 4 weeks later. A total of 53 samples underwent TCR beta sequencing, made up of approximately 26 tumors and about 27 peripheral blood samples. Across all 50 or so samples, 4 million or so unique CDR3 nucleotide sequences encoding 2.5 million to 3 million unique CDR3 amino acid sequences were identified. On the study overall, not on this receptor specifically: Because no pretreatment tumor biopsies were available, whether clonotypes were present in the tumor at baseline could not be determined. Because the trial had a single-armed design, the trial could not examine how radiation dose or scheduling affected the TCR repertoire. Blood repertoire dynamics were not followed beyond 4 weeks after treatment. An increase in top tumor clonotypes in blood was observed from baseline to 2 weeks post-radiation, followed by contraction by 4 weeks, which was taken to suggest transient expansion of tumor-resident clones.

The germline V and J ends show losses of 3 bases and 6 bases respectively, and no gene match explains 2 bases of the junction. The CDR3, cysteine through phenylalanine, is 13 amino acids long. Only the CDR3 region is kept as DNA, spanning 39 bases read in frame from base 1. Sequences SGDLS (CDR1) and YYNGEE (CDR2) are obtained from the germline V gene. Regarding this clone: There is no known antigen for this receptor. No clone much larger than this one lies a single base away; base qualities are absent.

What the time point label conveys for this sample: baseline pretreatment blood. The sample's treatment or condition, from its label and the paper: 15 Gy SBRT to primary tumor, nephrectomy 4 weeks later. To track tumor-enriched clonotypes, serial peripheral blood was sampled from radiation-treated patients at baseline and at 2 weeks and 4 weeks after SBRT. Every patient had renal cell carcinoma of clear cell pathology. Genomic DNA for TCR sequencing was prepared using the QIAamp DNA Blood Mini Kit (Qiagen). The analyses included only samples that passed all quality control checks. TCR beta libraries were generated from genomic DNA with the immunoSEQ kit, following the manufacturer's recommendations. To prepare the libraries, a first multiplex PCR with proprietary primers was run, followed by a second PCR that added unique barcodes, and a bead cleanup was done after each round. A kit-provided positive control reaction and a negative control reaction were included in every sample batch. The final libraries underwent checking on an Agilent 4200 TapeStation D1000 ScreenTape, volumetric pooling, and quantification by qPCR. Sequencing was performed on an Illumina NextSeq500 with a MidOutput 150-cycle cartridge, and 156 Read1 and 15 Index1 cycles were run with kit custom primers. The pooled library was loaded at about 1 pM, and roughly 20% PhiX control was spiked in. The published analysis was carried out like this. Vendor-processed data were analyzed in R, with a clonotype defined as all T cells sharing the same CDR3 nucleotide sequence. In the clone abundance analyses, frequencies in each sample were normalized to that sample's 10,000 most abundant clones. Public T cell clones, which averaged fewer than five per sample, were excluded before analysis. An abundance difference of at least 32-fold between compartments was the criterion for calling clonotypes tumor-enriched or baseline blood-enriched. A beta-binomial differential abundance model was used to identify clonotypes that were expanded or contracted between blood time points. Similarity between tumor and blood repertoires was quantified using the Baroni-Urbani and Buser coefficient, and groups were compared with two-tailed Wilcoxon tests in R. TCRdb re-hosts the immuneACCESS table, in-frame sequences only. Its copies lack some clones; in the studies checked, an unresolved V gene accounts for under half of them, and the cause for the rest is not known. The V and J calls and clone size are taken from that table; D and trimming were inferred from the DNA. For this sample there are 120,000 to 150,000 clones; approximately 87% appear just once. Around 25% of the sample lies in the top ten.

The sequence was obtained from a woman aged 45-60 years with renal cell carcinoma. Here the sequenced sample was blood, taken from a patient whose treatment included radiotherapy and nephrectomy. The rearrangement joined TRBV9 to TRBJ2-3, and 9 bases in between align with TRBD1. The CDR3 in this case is CASSETGGDTQYF. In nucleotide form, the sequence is TGTGCCAGCAGCGAGACAGGGGGGGATACGCAGTATTTT.